This record covers a single T cell receptor beta chain. What it binds is not known. The table came from immunoSEQ multiplex PCR; TCRdb's copy has only in-frame clones and leaves some out. The data show around 100,000 clones, around 90% seen once. This sample is part of a study of graft-versus-host responses after intestinal transplantation. At the level of the study: Each patient got anti-thymocyte globulin induction, then tacrolimus and steroids for around three years.

Trimming stripped 5 bases from V and 0 bases from J, with 19 bases between. The CDR3 consists of 18 residues. Germline values: CDR1 SGHVS, CDR2 FNYEAQ. Study outcomes and limitations: Recipient marrow held GvH clones, some first seen in ileum or blood. Early post-transplant HvG declines were associated with peak circulating GvH clone levels.

The sample consisted of unstimulated CD4+ T cells sorted from spleen or lymph node cells, taken before transplant. This TCR was recovered from a human donor who was the organ donor for an intestinal transplant. The V gene is TRBV7-6, the J gene TRBJ2-2, with a tentative D call TRBD2 (6 bases). CDR3 sequence: CASSLRPRGSSNTGELFF. CDR3 nucleotide sequence: TGTGCCAGCAGCCTCCGCCCGCGGGGATCCTCGAACACCGGGGAGCTGTTTTTT.